Listed below are T cell receptor beta chains from one sample, sequenced in a study of tumor and adjacent non-tumor tissue in lung cancer. TCRdb used MiXCR to reprocess the multiplex PCR reads, holding one entry per CDR3 protein. The sample records 200,000 to 250,000 distinct CDR3 sequences, 71% being singletons. Sequenced: lung tumor tissue. All receptors come from a man aged 55 to 70 with non-small cell lung cancer. CDR3s include the opening cysteine and the closing phenylalanine or tryptophan. Each record gives: clone size, J gene, D gene, V gene, CDR3 protein, CDR3 DNA. The D gene is left open where the match is weak. Part of the rows lack a size; the others show once, few, many or a class for expanded clones.

abundance: -
j_gene: TRBJ1-5
d_gene: -
v_gene: TRBV12-3/TRBV12-4
CDR3aa: CASSFLGRDNQPQHF
CDR3nt: TGTGCCAGCAGTTTCCTGGGCCGAGACAATCAGCCCCAGCATTTT

abundance: few
j_gene: TRBJ1-2
d_gene: -
v_gene: TRBV7-8
CDR3aa: CASSSPDRQRGYTF
CDR3nt: TGTGCCAGCAGTTCACCAGATAGGCAACGGGGCTACACCTTC

abundance: many
j_gene: TRBJ2-5
d_gene: -
v_gene: TRBV29-1
CDR3aa: CSAPDLRKGETQYF
CDR3nt: TGCAGCGCCCCGGACCTTAGGAAAGGAGAGACCCAGTACTTC

abundance: -
j_gene: TRBJ2-3
d_gene: TRBD2
v_gene: TRBV29-1
CDR3aa: CSVTSGDTDTRYF
CDR3nt: TGCAGCGTAACTAGCGGGGACACAGATACACGGTATTTT

abundance: -
j_gene: TRBJ2-2
d_gene: TRBD1
v_gene: TRBV28
CDR3aa: CASSPGTARTHRGAVF
CDR3nt: TGTGCCAGCAGTCCAGGGACAGCGCGGACACACCGGGGAGCTGTTTTT

abundance: many
j_gene: TRBJ1-3
d_gene: -
v_gene: TRBV28
CDR3aa: CASSTQSSGNTIYF
CDR3nt: TGTGCCAGCAGCACTCAGAGCTCTGGAAACACCATATATTTT

abundance: few
j_gene: TRBJ1-2
d_gene: -
v_gene: TRBV6-5
CDR3aa: CASGYRGSNYGYTF
CDR3nt: TGTGCCAGTGGTTACCGGGGCTCCAACTATGGCTACACCTTC

abundance: once
j_gene: TRBJ1-1
d_gene: -
v_gene: TRBV6-5
CDR3aa: CPISYSLANTEAFF
CDR3nt: TGTCCCATCAGTTACTCGCTCGCGAACACTGAAGCTTTCTTT

abundance: -
j_gene: TRBJ1-1
d_gene: -
v_gene: TRBV12-3/TRBV12-4
CDR3aa: CTSSTGIVGGKAFF
CDR3nt: TGTACCAGCAGTACCGGGATAGTGGGGGGGAAAGCTTTCTTT

abundance: -
j_gene: TRBJ1-4
d_gene: -
v_gene: TRBV7-8
CDR3aa: CASGFDRSIRKLFF
CDR3nt: TGTGCCAGCGGCTTCGACAGGTCGATCAGGAAACTGTTTTTT

abundance: many
j_gene: TRBJ2-3
d_gene: TRBD2
v_gene: TRBV4-3
CDR3aa: CASSQASGGGTDTQYF
CDR3nt: TGCGCCAGCAGCCAAGCTAGCGGGGGAGGCACAGATACGCAGTATTTT

abundance: -
j_gene: TRBJ2-6
d_gene: -
v_gene: TRBV11-2
CDR3aa: CASTLRRRSGANFLTF
CDR3nt: TGTGCCAGCACCTTAAGGAGGAGATCTGGGGCCAACTTCCTGACTTTC

abundance: -
j_gene: TRBJ2-1
d_gene: TRBD2
v_gene: TRBV11-3
CDR3aa: CACDTSGIRTYNEQFF
CDR3nt: TGTGCCTGCGACACGAGCGGGATTCGTACGTACAATGAGCAGTTCTTC

abundance: -
j_gene: TRBJ2-2
d_gene: TRBD1
v_gene: TRBV11-3
CDR3aa: CASSLILMGQGVPEELFF
CDR3nt: TGTGCCAGCAGCTTGATACTTATGGGACAGGGGGTGCCTGAGGAGCTGTTTTTT

abundance: many
j_gene: TRBJ2-3
d_gene: TRBD2
v_gene: TRBV20-1
CDR3aa: CSASGTSGNTDTQYF
CDR3nt: TGCAGTGCTAGTGGTACTAGCGGAAACACAGATACGCAGTATTTT

abundance: -
j_gene: TRBJ2-4
d_gene: -
v_gene: TRBV28
CDR3aa: CASKPAEKNIQYF
CDR3nt: TGTGCCAGCAAACCGGCGGAGAAAAACATTCAGTACTTC

abundance: -
j_gene: TRBJ1-5
d_gene: -
v_gene: TRBV11-2
CDR3aa: CASSIEPGKNQPQHF
CDR3nt: TGTGCCAGCAGTATAGAGCCAGGGAAGAATCAGCCCCAGCATTTT

abundance: many
j_gene: TRBJ2-3
d_gene: -
v_gene: TRBV20-1
CDR3aa: CSARVAGADTQYF
CDR3nt: TGCAGTGCTAGAGTTGCAGGGGCAGATACGCAGTATTTT

abundance: -
j_gene: TRBJ2-1
d_gene: TRBD1
v_gene: TRBV19
CDR3aa: CASSYRDRFYNEQFF
CDR3nt: TGTGCCAGTAGTTACCGGGACAGGTTCTACAATGAGCAGTTCTTC

abundance: -
j_gene: TRBJ1-1
d_gene: -
v_gene: TRBV4-1
CDR3aa: CASNQGRGNTEAFF
CDR3nt: TGCGCCAGCAACCAGGGCAGGGGGAACACTGAAGCTTTCTTT

abundance: -
j_gene: TRBJ2-1
d_gene: TRBD2
v_gene: TRBV11-3
CDR3aa: CARSLDRLGGLGNEQFF
CDR3nt: TGTGCCAGGAGCTTAGATCGACTAGGGGGACTAGGTAATGAGCAGTTCTTC

abundance: -
j_gene: TRBJ2-2
d_gene: TRBD1
v_gene: TRBV7-9
CDR3aa: CASRLRTGGYGGELFF
CDR3nt: TGTGCCAGCAGGCTACGGACAGGGGGCTACGGCGGGGAGCTGTTTTTT

abundance: -
j_gene: TRBJ2-2
d_gene: TRBD2
v_gene: TRBV4-3
CDR3aa: CASSQDVASGCRTGELFF
CDR3nt: TGCGCCAGCAGCCAAGATGTGGCTAGCGGGTGCAGGACCGGGGAGCTGTTTTTT

abundance: once
j_gene: TRBJ2-5
d_gene: -
v_gene: TRBV29-1
CDR3aa: CSVAAFLGTQYF
CDR3nt: TGCAGCGTCGCCGCCTTTCTTGGGACCCAGTACTTC

abundance: -
j_gene: TRBJ2-2
d_gene: -
v_gene: TRBV11-2
CDR3aa: CASSRWGSNTGELFF
CDR3nt: TGTGCCAGCAGCCGATGGGGGTCGAACACCGGGGAGCTGTTTTTT

abundance: -
j_gene: TRBJ2-2
d_gene: -
v_gene: TRBV5-1
CDR3aa: CASSLAGRHDTGELFF
CDR3nt: TGCGCCAGCAGCTTGGCCGGACGGCACGACACTGGGGAGCTGTTTTTT

abundance: many
j_gene: TRBJ2-1
d_gene: TRBD2
v_gene: TRBV4-2
CDR3aa: CASSQEAGGSNEQFF
CDR3nt: TGTGCCAGCAGCCAAGAGGCGGGGGGAAGCAATGAGCAGTTCTTC

abundance: many
j_gene: TRBJ1-1
d_gene: -
v_gene: TRBV20-1
CDR3aa: CSVGQGNTEAFF
CDR3nt: TGCAGTGTGGGGCAGGGGAACACTGAAGCTTTCTTT

abundance: -
j_gene: TRBJ2-5
d_gene: -
v_gene: TRBV5-1
CDR3aa: CASSLVGTKETQYF
CDR3nt: TGCGCCAGCAGCTTGGTGGGGACGAAAGAGACCCAGTACTTC

abundance: -
j_gene: TRBJ1-2
d_gene: -
v_gene: TRBV12-3/TRBV12-4
CDR3aa: CASSLAVLRMGYTF
CDR3nt: TGTGCCAGCAGTTTAGCTGTACTAAGGATGGGCTACACCTTC

abundance: -
j_gene: TRBJ1-2
d_gene: TRBD1
v_gene: TRBV29-1
CDR3aa: CSVATGGSYYGHIF
CDR3nt: TGCAGCGTCGCTACAGGGGGCAGCTACTATGGCCACATCTTC

abundance: -
j_gene: TRBJ2-2
d_gene: -
v_gene: TRBV11-3
CDR3aa: CASSPAGGCTYTGELFF
CDR3nt: TGTGCCAGCAGCCCAGCCGGAGGGTGTACTTACACAGGGGAGCTGTTTTTT

abundance: -
j_gene: TRBJ2-3
d_gene: TRBD2
v_gene: TRBV11-2
CDR3aa: CASSRSPGLAGDTQYF
CDR3nt: TGTGCCAGTAGCCGTTCACCGGGACTAGCGGGAGATACGCAGTATTTT

abundance: -
j_gene: TRBJ2-3
d_gene: -
v_gene: TRBV29-1
CDR3aa: CSADGLAGGASDTQYF
CDR3nt: TGCAGCGCCGACGGACTAGCAGGGGGGGCATCGGATACGCAGTATTTT

abundance: few
j_gene: TRBJ1-1
d_gene: -
v_gene: TRBV12-3/TRBV12-4
CDR3aa: CASSPEHSNTEVFF
CDR3nt: TGTGCCAGCAGCCCGGAACACTCGAACACTGAAGTTTTCTTT

abundance: -
j_gene: TRBJ2-1
d_gene: -
v_gene: TRBV4-2
CDR3aa: CANSLAAGLHEQFF
CDR3nt: TGTGCCAACAGCCTAGCCGCGGGACTCCATGAGCAGTTCTTC

abundance: many
j_gene: TRBJ2-1
d_gene: TRBD1
v_gene: TRBV4-2
CDR3aa: CASSQDRRTGAEQFF
CDR3nt: TGTGCCAGCAGCCAAGACCGACGGACAGGGGCTGAGCAGTTCTTC

abundance: few
j_gene: TRBJ2-1
d_gene: -
v_gene: TRBV12-3/TRBV12-4
CDR3aa: CVSSPRRTAGADDQFF
CDR3nt: TGTGTCAGCAGCCCAAGGCGAACGGCGGGGGCCGATGACCAGTTCTTC

abundance: many
j_gene: TRBJ2-5
d_gene: TRBD1
v_gene: TRBV29-1
CDR3aa: CSVEDSFRDRELKTQYF
CDR3nt: TGCAGCGTTGAAGATTCTTTCCGGGACAGGGAATTAAAGACCCAGTACTTC

abundance: -
j_gene: TRBJ2-2
d_gene: TRBD2
v_gene: TRBV5-4
CDR3aa: CASSLTGRSYGELFF
CDR3nt: TGTGCCAGCAGCTTGACCGGGAGGTCCTACGGGGAGCTGTTTTTT

abundance: few
j_gene: TRBJ2-1
d_gene: -
v_gene: TRBV12-3/TRBV12-4
CDR3aa: CASSDNSYNEQFF
CDR3nt: TGTGCCAGCTCGGACAACTCTTACAATGAGCAGTTCTTC

abundance: -
j_gene: TRBJ2-7
d_gene: -
v_gene: TRBV28
CDR3aa: CASSTGVLVSYEQYF
CDR3nt: TGTGCCAGCAGCACCGGGGTGTTGGTATCCTACGAGCAGTACTTC

abundance: few
j_gene: TRBJ2-1
d_gene: -
v_gene: TRBV19
CDR3aa: CASSPTGSGSYNEHFF
CDR3nt: TGTGCCAGTAGCCCAACGGGGTCCGGGTCCTACAATGAGCACTTCTTC

abundance: -
j_gene: TRBJ1-5
d_gene: -
v_gene: TRBV20-1
CDR3aa: CSALGMDSNQPQHF
CDR3nt: TGCAGTGCCTTAGGGATGGATAGCAATCAGCCCCAGCATTTT

abundance: -
j_gene: TRBJ2-5
d_gene: -
v_gene: TRBV6-5
CDR3aa: CASIMTSRGETQYF
CDR3nt: TGTGCCAGCATCATGACGAGTCGCGGGGAGACCCAGTACTTC

abundance: -
j_gene: TRBJ2-2
d_gene: -
v_gene: TRBV6-5
CDR3aa: CASKKFGKVTGELFF
CDR3nt: TGTGCCAGCAAGAAATTCGGGAAGGTCACCGGGGAGCTGTTTTTT

abundance: -
j_gene: TRBJ2-3
d_gene: -
v_gene: TRBV6-5
CDR3aa: CASSFWTKADTQYF
CDR3nt: TGTGCCAGCAGTTTTTGGACGAAGGCAGATACGCAGTATTTT

abundance: -
j_gene: TRBJ2-5
d_gene: -
v_gene: TRBV12-3/TRBV12-4
CDR3aa: CAGSLGGSSETQYF
CDR3nt: TGTGCCGGCAGTTTGGGGGGCAGCTCGGAGACCCAGTACTTC

abundance: -
j_gene: TRBJ1-4
d_gene: -
v_gene: TRBV6-1
CDR3aa: CATYPPTNEKLFF
CDR3nt: TGTGCCACCTATCCCCCGACTAATGAAAAACTGTTTTTT